This TCR beta chain came from a study of blood T cells in healthy people across ages. Alongside a J-beta primer mix, a sample-barcoded 5' primer served in a second PCR lasting about 7 to 11 cycles. A template-switch adaptor with 12 random nucleotides tagged each cDNA molecule. One entry per CDR3 protein, called by TCRdb with MiXCR from the 5' RACE reads. Among hundreds of thousands of distinct CDR3 sequences listed, about 46% were seen once. The V gene end was trimmed by 5 bases and the J gene end by 4 bases; junction bases not matched to a gene: 10. Germline CDR1 and CDR2: MNHNY and SVGAGI (reference sequence). This CDR3 comprises 15 residues.

Sequencing was done on a sample of blood. This clonotype originated in a man at least 80 years old in good health. This chain uses TRBV6-6 with TRBJ1-1, with 7 bases identical to TRBD1. The CDR3 coding sequence is TGTGCCAGCAGTCAGGGGGGGAGGGGGAGCACTGAAGCTTTCTTT. It specifies CASSQGGRGSTEAFF.